This TCR beta chain was retrieved from a study of blood T cell repertoires in COVID-19. Study context: Samples taken during acute and convalescent COVID-19 were collected in the United States, Italy and Spain. Nucleic acid was either cDNA or gDNA, and it came from T cells, B-cell-depleted T cells, or PBMCs.

Followed longitudinally, the Seattle patients had been enrolled during active infection. The table came from immunoSEQ multiplex PCR; TCRdb's copy has only in-frame clones and leaves some out. This table holds 200,000 to 250,000 clones, around four fifths found once. Trimming pared 6 bases from V and 4 bases from J, leaving 16 bases between. The CDR3 sequence is 15 residues long. Germline loops: CDR1 MNHEY, CDR2 SMNVEV (reference sequence). This rearrangement joins TRBV27 to TRBJ1-3; D not certain. Sequencing used peripheral blood. The sequence was collected from a woman of 80 years or more with COVID-19, enrolled during active disease. The CDR3 here is CASSKNPWAGNTIYF. The CDR3 region has the DNA TGTGCCAGCAGCAAAAACCCCTGGGCAGGAAACACCATATATTTT.